This T cell receptor beta chain was documented in a study of cytomegalovirus exposure and HLA in healthy donors. Whole-study results and caveats: The dataset shows that most TCR sequences were rare, while some public TCRs occurred in many donors.

The study ran its PCR with 60 Vbeta and 13 Jbeta primers. Repertoires were generated with immunoSEQ multiplex PCR, while TCRdb's copy carries only in-frame clones and drops some. Among roughly 130,000 clones listed, more than 55% were seen once. Note on this clone: Its target is not known.

The source material was PBMCs. This receptor was identified in a man aged 18 to 35 in good health and CMV-seronegative.

The CDR3 here is CASSRRGFSTEAFF. In DNA, the CDR3 is TGTGCCAGCAGCCGACGAGGGTTTAGCACTGAAGCTTTCTTT. The J gene is TRBJ1-1, the V gene TRBV9; D is unclear. V lost 4 bases to trimming and J lost 4 bases, with 14 bases between them. This CDR3 region has 14 residues. Looked up from germline, CDR1 is SGDLS and CDR2 is YYNGEE.